Shown below are 20 T cell receptor beta chains from a single sample sequenced in a study of beta chain features in type 1 diabetes. Every bit of the isolated RNA underwent reverse transcription, so sequencing read expressed TCRB transcripts. TCRdb keeps only in-frame clones here, not all; method: immunoSEQ multiplex PCR. Among some 400,000 clones listed, roughly 16% were seen once. Sequenced: naive CD4+ T cells from blood. The receptors were sampled from a young woman in good health.

This chain connects TRBV13 to TRBJ2-5, with D unclear. The CDR3 sequence is 16 residues long. Germline CDR1 PRHDT, CDR2 FYEKMQ (reference sequence). The germline V and J ends were trimmed by 2 bases and 1 base, with 14 bases remaining between them. CDR3 in amino acids: CASSLYFTAFQETQYF. CDR3 in DNA: TGTGCCAGCAGCTTATATTTCACAGCCTTCCAAGAGACCCAGTACTTC.

In the case of this clone: This CDR3 is also generated by other DNA sequences in the sample. The rearrangement uses TRBV18 and TRBJ2-5; tentative D call: TRBD2 (6 bases). V shed 3 bases and J shed 5 bases, with 10 bases lying between them. The length of the CDR3 is 13 residues. Germline values: CDR1 KGHSH, CDR2 LQKENI. CDR3 residues: CASSPTGEETQYF. The CDR3 nucleotides are TGTGCCAGCTCACCGACGGGAGAGGAGACCCAGTACTTC.

The chain recombines TRBV5-1 with TRBJ2-1; 11 bases match TRBD2. The V gene end was trimmed by 2 bases and the J gene end by 5 bases; junction bases not matched to a gene: 9. The CDR3 totals 17 residues. Germline V gene lookup returns CDR1 SGHRS and CDR2 YFSETQ. CDR3 in amino acids: CASSLTIAGGGNNEQFF. The CDR3 nucleotides are TGCGCCAGCAGCTTAACTATAGCGGGAGGGGGCAACAATGAGCAGTTCTTC.

This clone was observed a handful of times. The CDR3 sequence: CASSLSYNEQFF. The CDR3 coding sequence is TGTGCCAGCAGCCTTTCCTACAATGAGCAGTTCTTC. V usage is TRBV7-3 and J usage is TRBJ2-1, with no clear D. V gave up 5 bases and J gave up 1 base, with 3 bases separating them. This CDR3 has 12 residues. The germline CDR1 and CDR2 sequences are SGHTA and FQGTGA.

The rearrangement joins TRBV5-4 to TRBJ2-1; no definite D call. This CDR3 is 13 amino acids long. V lost 3 bases to trimming and J lost 8 bases, with 12 bases between them. Germline CDR1 SGHNT, CDR2 YYREEE (reference sequence). CDR3 DNA sequence: TGTGCCAGCAGCTGGGCCCTTACCGATGAGCAGTTCTTC. Translated: CASSWALTDEQFF.

The rearrangement uses TRBV5-4 and TRBJ2-5; TRBD2 aligns across 7 bases. The ends lost 3 bases at V and 0 bases at J; junction bases unmatched: 11. The CDR3 is 17 amino acids. Germline CDR1 reads SGHNT; CDR2 reads YYREEE (reference sequence). The CDR3 spells CASSWRRGGSYQETQYF. The CDR3 bases are TGTGCCAGCAGCTGGAGACGGGGCGGGAGTTACCAAGAGACCCAGTACTTC. Based on the CDR3 plus reference TRBV5-4 and TRBJ2-5, the full variable domain is ETGVTQSPTHLIKTRGQQVTLRCSSQSGHNTVSWYQQALGQGPQFIFQYYREEENGRGNFPPRFSGLQFPNYSSELNVNALELDDSALYLCASSWRRGGSYQETQYFGPGTRLLVL.

This chain connects TRBV7-2 to TRBJ2-1; tentatively, D is TRBD1 (5 bases). The germline V and J ends were trimmed by 5 bases and 6 bases, with 14 bases remaining between them. The length of the CDR3 is 14 residues. Germline CDR1 reads SGHTA; CDR2 reads FQGNSA. CDR3 nucleotides: TGTGCCAGCAGCCCAATGACAGCTTTCAATGAGCAGTTCTTC. This codes for CASSPMTAFNEQFF.

This chain joins TRBV18 and TRBJ1-5; D is ambiguous. Germline V gives CDR1 KGHSH, CDR2 LQKENI. The CDR3 runs 13 residues. The germline V and J ends were trimmed by 1 base and 5 bases, with 6 bases remaining between them. The CDR3 nucleotides read TGTGCCAGCTCACCACAAGAGGATCAGCCCCAGCATTTT. As protein: CASSPQEDQPQHF.

DNA for the CDR3: TGTGCCAGCTCACCGTCCGGCAGGGTGAACACTGAAGCTTTCTTT. Its protein product is CASSPSGRVNTEAFF. The chain couples TRBV18 to TRBJ1-1, with D maybe TRBD1 (5 bases). CDR1 and CDR2 from the germline V gene are KGHSH and LQKENI. This CDR3 has 15 amino acids. V was clipped by 3 bases and J by 0 bases, with 11 bases between them.

The V gene is TRBV2, the J gene TRBJ2-7; 9 bases are shared with TRBD1. V shed 4 bases, J shed 5 bases, and the junction held 0 bases outside the gene matches. The CDR3 contains 12 residues. The germline V gene encodes CDR1 SNHLY and CDR2 FYNNEI. The CDR3 loop reads CASSGTGDEQYF. The CDR3 DNA is TGTGCCAGCAGTGGGACAGGGGACGAGCAGTACTTC. Based on the CDR3 plus reference TRBV2 and TRBJ2-7, the full variable domain is EPEVTQTPSHQVTQMGQEVILRCVPISNHLYFYWYRQILGQKVEFLVSFYNNEISEKSEIFDDQFSVERPDGSNFTLKIRSTKLEDSAMYFCASSGTGDEQYFGPGTRLTVT.

The J gene is TRBJ2-1, the V gene TRBV2; D remains ambiguous. Germline V CDR1 and CDR2: SNHLY, FYNNEI. V gave up 2 bases and J gave up 15 bases, with 17 bases separating them. This CDR3 contains 13 residues. The chain's CDR3 is CASSEYLAAAPFF. The CDR3 DNA reads TGTGCCAGCAGTGAATACCTGGCGGCGGCCCCGTTCTTC.

CDR3 sequence: CASSYSSGQRTYEQYF. In nucleotides, the CDR3 is TGTGCCAGCAGTTACTCCAGCGGACAGAGGACCTACGAGCAGTACTTC. The V call is TRBV6-5, the J call TRBJ2-7; D possibly corresponds to TRBD1 (6 bases). V lost 0 bases and J lost 2, with 14 bases in between. Germline CDR1 is MNHEY and CDR2 is SVGAGI. The CDR3 is 16 residues long.

A few counts support this clone. The rearrangement uses TRBV28 and TRBJ2-5, with D perhaps matching TRBD1 (6 bases). Germline CDR1 is MDHEN and CDR2 is SYDVKM. V lost 3 bases to trimming and J lost 4 bases, with 12 bases between them. The CDR3 runs 14 residues. CDR3 in DNA: TGTGCCAGCAGTTTCGAGGGGGTAGGAGAGACCCAGTACTTC. It specifies CASSFEGVGETQYF.

This clone was observed a handful of times. The chain joins TRBV6-5 to TRBJ1-2; the D gene is possibly TRBD1 (5 bases). This CDR3 contains 14 residues. Deletions cut 8 bases from V and 8 bases from J, with 21 bases between. From germline, CDR1 is MNHEY and CDR2 SVGAGI. The CDR3 DNA reads TGTGCCAGCCTCCCCGCGGGGGGGAAGGGAGGCTACACCTTC. It encodes CASLPAGGKGGYTF.

This clone has only a few counts. The rearrangement joins TRBV7-2 to TRBJ2-6; TRBD1 matches at 7 bases. CDR3 size: 15 residues. From germline, CDR1 is SGHTA and CDR2 FQGNSA. V shed 6 bases and J 3 bases; nucleotides not matched to a gene: 5. The CDR3 nucleotides read TGTGCCAGCAGTAAAGGGGGCGGTGGGGCCAACGTCCTGACTTTC. Translated, it gives CASSKGGGGANVLTF.

The chain uses TRBV2 and TRBJ2-1, with 7 bases fitting TRBD2. This CDR3 is built from 15 residues. The junction had 6 bases not matched to a gene; V was cut back by 3 bases and J by 4 bases. Germline V gene sequence: CDR1 SNHLY, CDR2 FYNNEI. CDR3 protein: CASSEWASGYNEQFF. CDR3 DNA: TGTGCCAGCAGTGAGTGGGCTAGCGGTTACAATGAGCAGTTCTTC.

This chain connects TRBV7-9 to TRBJ2-3; D might be TRBD1 (7 bases). Trimming stripped 5 bases from V and 6 bases from J, with 9 bases between. This CDR3 spans 12 amino acids. Germline CDR1 and CDR2: SEHNR and FQNEAQ (reference sequence). In DNA form, the CDR3 reads TGTGCCAGCAGCCCAGGGGGGGATACGCAGTATTTT. This codes for CASSPGGDTQYF.

This clone has more than one count but fewer than ten. V gene TRBV7-9 combines with J gene TRBJ2-5, with 8 bases fitting TRBD1. V was clipped by 5 bases and J by 2 bases; unmatched bases: 4. Germline V gene lookup returns CDR1 SEHNR and CDR2 FQNEAQ (reference sequence). The CDR3 has 14 residues. The CDR3 DNA reads TGTGCCAGCAGCACGAGGGACAGGCAAGAGACCCAGTACTTC. Its protein product is CASSTRDRQETQYF. The variable domain in full, completed from reference TRBV7-9 and TRBJ2-5, reads DTGVSQNPRHKITKRGQNVTFRCDPISEHNRLYWYRQTLGQGPEFLTYFQNEAQLEKSRLLSDRFSAERPKGSFSTLEIQRTEQGDSAMYLCASSTRDRQETQYFGPGTRLLVL.

The V gene is TRBV19, the J gene TRBJ2-5, with 11 bases identical to TRBD2. The CDR3 is 15 residues long. After removal of 4 bases from V and 4 bases from J, the junction contained 5 bases not matched to a gene. Germline V gives CDR1 LNHDA, CDR2 SQIVND (reference sequence). The CDR3 spells CASSTTSGSGETQYF. DNA of the CDR3: TGTGCCAGTAGTACAACTAGCGGGAGTGGAGAGACCCAGTACTTC.

This rearrangement joins TRBV30 to TRBJ2-1; 13 bases are a match to TRBD2. Germline V gives CDR1 GTSNPN, CDR2 SVGIG (reference sequence). The CDR3 totals 14 residues. V lost 3 bases to trimming and J lost 6 bases; unmatched junction nucleotides: 2. In DNA, the CDR3 is TGTGCCTGGAGACTAGCGGGAGGGAGCAATGAGCAGTTCTTC. It encodes CAWRLAGGSNEQFF.